This record covers a single T cell receptor (beta chain). Its antigen remains unidentified. No base-level quality is on record; no much larger clone is a single base apart. V is shortened by 5 bases, J by 4 bases, and the region joining them spans 17 bases. The CDR3, cysteine through phenylalanine, is 15 amino acids long. Of the read, only the CDR3 DNA is kept; its 45 bases are in frame from base 1. The germline V gene gives CDR1 as SNHLY and CDR2 as FYNNEI. Genomic DNA was isolated from the sorted cells so that the TCRbeta CDR3 region could be sequenced. The immunoSEQ Assay was used for sequencing of TCRbeta CDR3 regions. TCRdb obtained this table from immuneACCESS and retained in-frame rearrangements with V and J assigned. These tables miss some clones; where compared with another copy, unresolved V genes account for less than half of the shortfall, and the remainder is unexplained. The table for this sample lists 70,000 or so clones; roughly 87% of them were counted only once. Clones ranked in the top ten supply about 1.3% of the sample.

The data were taken from a study of OX40 agonist ivuxolimab in advanced cancers. Some background on the complete study: The costimulatory receptor OX40 (CD134) was targeted by ivuxolimab, a fully human IgG2 agonistic monoclonal antibody. Intravenous ivuxolimab was administered to patients every 2 weeks at six dose levels: 0.01, 0.1, 0.3, 1.5, 3 and 10 mg/kg. Of the 50 or so patients in dose escalation, some 19 had hepatocellular carcinoma, around 15 had melanoma, 9 had renal cell carcinoma and 9 had head and neck cancer. In the dose-escalation cohort, roughly four fifths of patients were male, and the mean age was approximately 60 years, with a range of 23 to 79. Patients were allowed to have had prior anti-PD-1, anti-PD-L1 or anti-CTLA-4 therapy, and around 43% of the dose-escalation patients had been treated with checkpoint inhibitors. Partial responses occurred in three dose-escalation patients, of whom one had hepatocellular carcinoma and two had cutaneous melanoma. Peripheral TCRbeta sequencing was intended to test whether TCR sequence diversity was altered and clonal T-cell expansion was caused by ivuxolimab. The paper reports the monotherapy dose-escalation portion (N ≈ 52 patients) of the phase I ivuxolimab trial.

Study-wide conclusions, independent of this receptor: Partial responders in the 0.1-3.0 mg/kg groups had among the lowest normalized peripheral clonal expansion, especially among CD8+ T cells. The antigen specificity of the clonally expanded peripheral T cells was not determined. At doses of 0.1 to 3.0 mg/kg, clonal expansion of both CD4+ and CD8+ T cells in blood was seen between baseline and week 6. Low levels of normalized T-cell clonal expansion were also shown by some nonresponding patients. After ivuxolimab, expanded clones were on average more numerous among CD8+ T cells than among CD4+ T cells.

The trial excluded patients who had a history of autoimmune disease or who were on systemic immunosuppression. Peripheral blood for TCR sequencing was collected from all dose cohorts at baseline, on cycle 4 day 1, and on cycle 7 day 1. The samples were drawn from a first-in-human, open-label, multicenter phase I dose-escalation trial of ivuxolimab. Adults with locally advanced or metastatic head and neck squamous cell, hepatocellular, melanoma or renal cell carcinoma were enrolled in the trial. Before TCR sequencing, CD4+ T cells and CD8+ T cells were sorted from peripheral blood as separate populations.

The sequenced sample was CD4+ or CD8+ T cells sorted from blood, obtained in a trial of the OX40 agonist ivuxolimab. The receptor was derived from an adult with an advanced solid tumor such as melanoma, head and neck, liver or kidney cancer. The sequence links TRBV2 to TRBJ1-2; no D gene call is confident. The bases read TGTGCCAGCAGTACAAATGAGGGCGCTGTCTATGGCTACACCTTC. This codes for CASSTNEGAVYGYTF.